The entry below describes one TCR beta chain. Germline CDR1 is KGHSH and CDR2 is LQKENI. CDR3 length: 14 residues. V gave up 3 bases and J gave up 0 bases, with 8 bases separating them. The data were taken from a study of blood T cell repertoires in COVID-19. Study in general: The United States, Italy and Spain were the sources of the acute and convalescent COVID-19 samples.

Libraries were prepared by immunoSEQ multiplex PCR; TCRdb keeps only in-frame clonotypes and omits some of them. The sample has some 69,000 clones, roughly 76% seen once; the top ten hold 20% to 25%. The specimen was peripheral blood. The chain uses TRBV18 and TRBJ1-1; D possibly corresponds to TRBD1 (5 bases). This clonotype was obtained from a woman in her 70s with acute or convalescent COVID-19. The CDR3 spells CASSPAGLNTEAFF. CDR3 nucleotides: TGTGCCAGCTCACCTGCAGGGCTGAACACTGAAGCTTTCTTT.